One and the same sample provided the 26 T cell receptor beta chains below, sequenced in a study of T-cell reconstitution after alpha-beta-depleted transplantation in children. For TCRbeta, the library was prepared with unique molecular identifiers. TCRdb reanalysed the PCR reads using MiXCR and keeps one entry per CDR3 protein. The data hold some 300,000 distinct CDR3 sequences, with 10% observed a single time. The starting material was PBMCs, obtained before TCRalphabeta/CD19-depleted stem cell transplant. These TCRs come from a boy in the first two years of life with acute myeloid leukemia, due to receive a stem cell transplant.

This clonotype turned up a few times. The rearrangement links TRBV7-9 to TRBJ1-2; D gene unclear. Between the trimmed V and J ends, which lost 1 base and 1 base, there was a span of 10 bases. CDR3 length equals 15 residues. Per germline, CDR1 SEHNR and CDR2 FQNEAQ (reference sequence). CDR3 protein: CASSLVAGLNYGYTF. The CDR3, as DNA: TGTGCCAGCAGCTTAGTCGCCGGACTTAACTATGGCTACACCTTC.

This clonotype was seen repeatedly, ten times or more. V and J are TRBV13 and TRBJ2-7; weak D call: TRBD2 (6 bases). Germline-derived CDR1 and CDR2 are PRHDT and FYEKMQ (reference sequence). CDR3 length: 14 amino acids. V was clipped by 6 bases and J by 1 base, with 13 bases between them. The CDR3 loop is CASRRAGLSYEQYF. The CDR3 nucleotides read TGTGCCAGCAGAAGGGCGGGACTGTCCTACGAGCAGTACTTC. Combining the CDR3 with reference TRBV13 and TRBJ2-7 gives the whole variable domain AAGVIQSPRHLIKEKRETATLKCYPIPRHDTVYWYQQGPGQDPQFLISFYEKMQSDKGSIPDRFSAQQFSDYHSELNMSSLELGDSALYFCASRRAGLSYEQYFGPGTRLTVT.

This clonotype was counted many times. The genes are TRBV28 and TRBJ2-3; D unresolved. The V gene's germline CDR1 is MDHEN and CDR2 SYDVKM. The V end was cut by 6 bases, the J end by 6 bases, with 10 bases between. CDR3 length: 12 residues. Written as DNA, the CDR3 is TGTGCCAGCAGCATGATAAGGGATACGCAGTATTTT. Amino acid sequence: CASSMIRDTQYF.

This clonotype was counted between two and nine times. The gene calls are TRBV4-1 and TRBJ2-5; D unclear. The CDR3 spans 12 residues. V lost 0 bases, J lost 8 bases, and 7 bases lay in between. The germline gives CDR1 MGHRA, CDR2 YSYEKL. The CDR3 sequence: CASSQDETTQYF. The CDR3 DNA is TGCGCCAGCAGCCAAGACGAGACAACCCAGTACTTC.

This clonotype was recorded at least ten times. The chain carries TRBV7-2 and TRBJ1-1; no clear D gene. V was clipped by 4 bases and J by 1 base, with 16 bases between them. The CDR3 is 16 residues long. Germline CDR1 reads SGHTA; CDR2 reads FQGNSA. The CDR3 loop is CASSSRWAAKNTEAFF. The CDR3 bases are TGTGCCAGCAGCTCCCGTTGGGCGGCCAAGAACACTGAAGCTTTCTTT.

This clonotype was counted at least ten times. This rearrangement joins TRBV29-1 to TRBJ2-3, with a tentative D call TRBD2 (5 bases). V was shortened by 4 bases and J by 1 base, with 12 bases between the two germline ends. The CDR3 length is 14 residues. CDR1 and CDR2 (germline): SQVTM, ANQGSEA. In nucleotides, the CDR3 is TGCAGCGTTGGCGTTAGGCGGGGCACAGATACGCAGTATTTT. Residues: CSVGVRRGTDTQYF.

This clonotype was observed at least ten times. The chain's CDR3 is CASSLAVGSPLWANVLTF. In DNA form, the CDR3 reads TGCGCCAGCAGCTTGGCCGTTGGGAGCCCGCTCTGGGCCAACGTCCTGACTTTC. This rearrangement joins TRBV5-1 to TRBJ2-6; a possible D gene is TRBD2 (5 bases). The germline gives CDR1 SGHRS, CDR2 YFSETQ. Trimming cost V 0 bases and J 5 bases, with 18 bases left between them. The CDR3 sequence is 18 residues long.

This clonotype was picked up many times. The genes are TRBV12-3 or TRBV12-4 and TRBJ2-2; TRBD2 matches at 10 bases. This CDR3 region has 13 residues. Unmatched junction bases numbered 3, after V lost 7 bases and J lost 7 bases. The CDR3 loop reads CASKRGGGGELFF. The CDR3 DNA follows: TGTGCCAGCAAGCGGGGGGGCGGCGGGGAGCTGTTTTTT.

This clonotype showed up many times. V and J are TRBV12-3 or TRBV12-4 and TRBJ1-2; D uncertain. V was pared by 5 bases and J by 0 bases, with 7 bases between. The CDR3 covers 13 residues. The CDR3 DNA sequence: TGTGCCAGCAGTCCAGGAGCTAACTATGGCTACACCTTC. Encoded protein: CASSPGANYGYTF.

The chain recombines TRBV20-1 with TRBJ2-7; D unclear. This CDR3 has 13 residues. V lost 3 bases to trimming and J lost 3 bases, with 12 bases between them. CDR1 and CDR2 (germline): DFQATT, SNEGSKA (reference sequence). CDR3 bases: TGCAGTGCTAGTTCGGGCTCCAACTACGAGCAGTACTTC. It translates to CSASSGSNYEQYF.

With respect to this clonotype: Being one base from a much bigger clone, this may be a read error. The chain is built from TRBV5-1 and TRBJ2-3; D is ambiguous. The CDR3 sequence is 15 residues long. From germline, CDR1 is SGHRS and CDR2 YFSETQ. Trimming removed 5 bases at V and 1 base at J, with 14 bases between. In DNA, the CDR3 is TGCGCCAGCAGGTTACAGCTCCTAGGCACAGATACGCAGTATTTT. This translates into CASRLQLLGTDTQYF.

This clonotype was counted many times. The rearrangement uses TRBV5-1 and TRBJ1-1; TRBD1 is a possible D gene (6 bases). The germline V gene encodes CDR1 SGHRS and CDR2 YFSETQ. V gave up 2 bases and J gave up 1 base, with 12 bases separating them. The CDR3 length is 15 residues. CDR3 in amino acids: CASSLNSGQNTEAFF. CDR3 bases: TGCGCCAGCAGCTTAAACTCGGGACAGAACACTGAAGCTTTCTTT.

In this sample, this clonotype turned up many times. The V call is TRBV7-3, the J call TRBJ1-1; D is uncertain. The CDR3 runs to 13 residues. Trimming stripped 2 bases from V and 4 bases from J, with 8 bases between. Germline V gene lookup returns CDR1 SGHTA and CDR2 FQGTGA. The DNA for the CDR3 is TGTGCCAGCAGCTTAGAACGGAGCACTGAAGCTTTCTTT. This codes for CASSLERSTEAFF.

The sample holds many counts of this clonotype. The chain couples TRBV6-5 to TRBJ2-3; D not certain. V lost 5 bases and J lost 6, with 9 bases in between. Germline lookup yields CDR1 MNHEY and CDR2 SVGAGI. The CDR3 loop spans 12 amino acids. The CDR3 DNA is TGTGCCAGCAGTCGACCAAGGGATACGCAGTATTTT. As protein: CASSRPRDTQYF.

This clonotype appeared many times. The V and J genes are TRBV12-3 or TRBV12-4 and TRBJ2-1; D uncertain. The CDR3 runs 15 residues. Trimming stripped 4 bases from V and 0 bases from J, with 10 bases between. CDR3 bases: TGTGCCAGCAGTTCAGCACCTAGCTCCTACAATGAGCAGTTCTTC. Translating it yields CASSSAPSSYNEQFF.

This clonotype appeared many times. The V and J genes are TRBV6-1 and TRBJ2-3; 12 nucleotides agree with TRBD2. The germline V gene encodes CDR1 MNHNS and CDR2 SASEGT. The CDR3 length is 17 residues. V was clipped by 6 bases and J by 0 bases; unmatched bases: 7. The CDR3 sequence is CASRPSGRGLSTDTQYF. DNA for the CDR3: TGTGCCAGCAGACCTAGCGGGAGGGGATTAAGCACAGATACGCAGTATTTT.

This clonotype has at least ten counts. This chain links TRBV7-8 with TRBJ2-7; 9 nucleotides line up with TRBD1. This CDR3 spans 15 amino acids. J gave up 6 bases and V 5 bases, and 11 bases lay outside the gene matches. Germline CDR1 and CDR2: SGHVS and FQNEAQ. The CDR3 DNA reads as TGTGCCAGCAGCCTCCCGGGACAGGGTGGTAGCGAGCAGTACTTC. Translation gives CASSLPGQGGSEQYF.

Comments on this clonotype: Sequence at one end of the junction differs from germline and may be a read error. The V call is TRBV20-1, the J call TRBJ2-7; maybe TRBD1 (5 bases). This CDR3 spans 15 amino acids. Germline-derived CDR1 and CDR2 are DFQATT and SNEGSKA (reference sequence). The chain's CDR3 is CCARDGRGTPYEQYF. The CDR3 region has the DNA TGCTGTGCTAGAGATGGAAGGGGAACGCCCTACGAGCAGTACTTC.

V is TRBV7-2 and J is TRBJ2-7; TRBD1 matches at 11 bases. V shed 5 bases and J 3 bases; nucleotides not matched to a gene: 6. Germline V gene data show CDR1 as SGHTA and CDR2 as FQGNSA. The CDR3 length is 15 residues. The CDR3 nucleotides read TGTGCCAGCAGCGCCCGGGACAGGGGGGTCTACGAGCAGTACTTC. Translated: CASSARDRGVYEQYF.

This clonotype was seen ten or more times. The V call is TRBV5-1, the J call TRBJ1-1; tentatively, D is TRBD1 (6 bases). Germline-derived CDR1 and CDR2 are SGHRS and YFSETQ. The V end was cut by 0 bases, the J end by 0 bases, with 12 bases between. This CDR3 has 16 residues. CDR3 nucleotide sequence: TGCGCCAGCAGCTTGGGCCACAGGGACTTGAACACTGAAGCTTTCTTT. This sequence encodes CASSLGHRDLNTEAFF.

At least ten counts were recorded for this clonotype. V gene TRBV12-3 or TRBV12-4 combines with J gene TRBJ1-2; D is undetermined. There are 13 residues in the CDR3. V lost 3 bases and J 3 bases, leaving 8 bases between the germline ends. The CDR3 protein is CASSFDNYYGYTF. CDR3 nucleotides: TGTGCCAGCAGTTTCGACAACTACTATGGCTACACCTTC.

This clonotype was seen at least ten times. CDR3 sequence reads: CATSRDWVNEQFF. CDR3 bases: TGTGCCACCAGCAGAGATTGGGTGAATGAGCAGTTCTTC. The chain recombines TRBV15 with TRBJ2-1; D gene uncertain. The CDR3 extends over 13 amino acids. Between the trimmed V and J ends, which lost 0 bases and 7 bases, there was a span of 7 bases. Germline V gene lookup returns CDR1 LNHNV and CDR2 YYDKDF (reference sequence).

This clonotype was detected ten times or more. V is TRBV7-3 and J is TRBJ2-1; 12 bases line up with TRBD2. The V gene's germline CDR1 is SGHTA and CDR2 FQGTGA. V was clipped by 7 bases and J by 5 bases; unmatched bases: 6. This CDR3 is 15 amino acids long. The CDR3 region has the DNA TGTGCCAGCACTCTCAGGACTAGCGGGAACAATGAGCAGTTCTTC. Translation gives CASTLRTSGNNEQFF.

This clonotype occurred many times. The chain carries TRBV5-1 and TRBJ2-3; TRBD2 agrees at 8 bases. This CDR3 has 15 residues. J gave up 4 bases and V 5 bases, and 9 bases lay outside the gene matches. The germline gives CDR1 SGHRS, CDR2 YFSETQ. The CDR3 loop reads CASSWRGAPADTQYF. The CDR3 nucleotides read TGCGCCAGCAGTTGGCGGGGGGCCCCAGCAGATACGCAGTATTTT.

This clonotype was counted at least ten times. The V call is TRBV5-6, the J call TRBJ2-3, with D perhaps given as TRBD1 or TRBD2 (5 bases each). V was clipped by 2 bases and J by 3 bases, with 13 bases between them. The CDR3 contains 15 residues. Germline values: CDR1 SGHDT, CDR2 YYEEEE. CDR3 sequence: CASSFGARKTDTQYF. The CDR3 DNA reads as TGTGCCAGCAGCTTCGGGGCCAGGAAGACAGATACGCAGTATTTT.

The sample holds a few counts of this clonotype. The CDR3 sequence: CSARDRRVNTEAFF. The CDR3, as DNA: TGCAGTGCTAGAGACCGGCGGGTGAACACTGAAGCTTTCTTT. V is TRBV20-1 and J is TRBJ1-1; no definite D call. The CDR3 is 14 amino acids. Germline V gene sequence: CDR1 DFQATT, CDR2 SNEGSKA (reference sequence). V was cut by 0 bases and J by 0 bases, with 8 bases left in between.